This record looks at one T cell receptor (beta chain) sequence and its context. What it binds is unknown. The sample originates from a study of siplizumab effects on memory and regulatory T cells. Study conclusions and caveats: Siplizumab significantly decreased alloreactive sequences from unstimulated CD4+ memory cells.

It was approximately 99,000 TCR templates that were assayed per sample. Clones were read by immunoSEQ multiplex PCR, and TCRdb kept only the in-frame ones, dropping some. This sample carries more than 75,000 clones, around 97% of them seen once, and the ten largest clones take around 0.031%. The CDR3 covers 13 residues. V shed 5 bases, J shed 5 bases, and the junction held 4 bases outside the gene matches. Germline V gives CDR1 ENHRY, CDR2 SYGVKD. V usage is TRBV10-3 and J usage is TRBJ2-7; 9 nucleotides line up with TRBD1. This clonotype originated in a human donor in good health. Sequencing was carried out using naive CD4+ T cells sorted from blood. The CDR3 protein is CAISRQGVDEQYF. CDR3 bases: TGTGCCATCAGTAGACAGGGGGTTGACGAGCAGTACTTC.